Following are 3 T cell receptor beta chains from one sample sequenced in a study of T cell repertoires in cytomegalovirus infection. In TCRdb, the reads were re-called with MiXCR into one record per CDR3 protein. The sample lists 250,000 or so distinct CDR3 sequences, more than 15% occurring once. The sample consisted of CD8+ T cells from PBMCs. These receptors all come from a human donor in good health (CMV status not recorded). Some clones in this sample may be carry-over from other donors' samples.

This clonotype was recorded a few times. The CDR3 reads CATSDPGYSGGGNEQFF. DNA for the CDR3: TGTGCCACCAGTGACCCTGGTTATAGCGGGGGAGGGAATGAGCAGTTCTTC. The chain joins TRBV24-1 to TRBJ2-1; 9 bases line up with TRBD2. Germline V CDR1 and CDR2: KGHDR, SFDVKD. V dropped 4 bases and J dropped 7; count of bases not matched to a gene: 13. The CDR3 runs to 17 residues.

CDR3 sequence (DNA): TGTGCCAGCAGCCCAGTGCGGATTTACGAGCAGTACTTC. Its translation: CASSPVRIYEQYF. The chain joins TRBV11-2 to TRBJ2-7; D is undetermined. Germline loops: CDR1 SGHAT, CDR2 FQNNGV. V dropped 5 bases and J dropped 4 bases, with 12 bases sitting between them. There are 13 residues in the CDR3.

This clonotype was found a few times. Here the CDR3 DNA reads TGTGCCAGTAGGACCTTGACAGGGGGCTATGGAAACACCATATATTTT. Its protein is CASRTLTGGYGNTIYF. The chain joins TRBV19 to TRBJ1-3; 10 nucleotides align to TRBD1. The CDR3 contains 16 residues. Germline CDR1 is LNHDA and CDR2 is SQIVND (reference sequence). Trimming at V came to 6 bases and at J to 3 bases, leaving 8 bases not matched to a gene.